The 28 T cell receptor beta chains below come from one sample, sequenced in a study of blood T cell repertoires in COVID-19. Repertoires were generated with immunoSEQ multiplex PCR, while TCRdb's copy carries only in-frame clones and drops some. The table lists tens of thousands of clones, 81% of them singletons. Sequencing input: peripheral blood. All receptors come from a woman of 80 years or more with COVID-19, enrolled during active disease.

J is TRBJ1-1 and V is TRBV19, with 7 bases lining up with TRBD1. V lost 5 bases, J lost 7 bases, and 4 bases stayed unmatched. CDR1 LNHDA and CDR2 SQIVND come from the germline V gene (reference sequence). This CDR3 is 12 amino acids long. The DNA of the CDR3 is TGTGCCAGTAGTGGCCGACAGGGTGAAGCTTTCTTT. The encoded protein is CASSGRQGEAFF. Variable domain in full (rest from reference TRBV19 and TRBJ1-1): DGGITQSPKYLFRKEGQNVTLSCEQNLNHDAMYWYRQDPGQGLRLIYYSQIVNDFQKGDIAEGYSVSREKKESFPLTVTSAQKNPTAFYLCASSGRQGEAFFGQGTRLTVV.

The chain joins TRBV28 to TRBJ2-3; 7 bases match TRBD1. With 5 bases clipped from V and 6 bases from J, the junction kept 8 bases outside the gene matches. The CDR3 is made up of 14 amino acids. Germline CDR1 MDHEN, CDR2 SYDVKM. CDR3 amino acids: CASSERQGRDTQYF. The CDR3 DNA is TGTGCCAGCAGTGAACGACAGGGAAGGGATACGCAGTATTTT.

The chain combines TRBV7-9 with TRBJ2-1; perhaps TRBD2 as D (5 bases). The germline V gene encodes CDR1 SEHNR and CDR2 FQNEAQ (reference sequence). V gave up 10 bases and J gave up 5 bases, with 12 bases separating them. The CDR3 runs 12 residues. CDR3: CAIEGTHNEQFF. The CDR3 bases are TGTGCCATAGAGGGTACCCACAATGAGCAGTTCTTC.

This clone has just a few counts. V is TRBV2 and J is TRBJ2-3; D is possibly TRBD2 (6 bases). Germline V gene lookup returns CDR1 SNHLY and CDR2 FYNNEI. This CDR3 is built from 15 residues. V lost 6 bases and J lost 2, with 15 bases in between. The CDR3, as DNA: TGTGCCAGCAGGAGGGATAAGCGGGTCACAGATACGCAGTATTTT. It specifies CASRRDKRVTDTQYF.

The chain joins TRBV7-2 to TRBJ2-7; the match to TRBD1 covers 11 bases. This CDR3 has 13 residues. Looked up from germline, CDR1 is SGHTA and CDR2 is FQGNSA. V trimming: 5 bases; J trimming: 5 bases; junction bases outside the gene matches: 2. The DNA for the CDR3 is TGTGCCAGCAGCCAGGGACAGGGGGACGAGCAGTACTTC. It specifies CASSQGQGDEQYF.

A single count supports this clone. The V call is TRBV6-5, the J call TRBJ2-1, with D maybe TRBD2 (5 bases). V gave up 6 bases and J gave up 3 bases, with 9 bases separating them. The CDR3 is 13 residues long. CDR1 is MNHEY and CDR2 is SVGAGI in the germline V gene. DNA for the CDR3: TGTGCCAGCAGCCGGACTTACTACAATGAGCAGTTCTTC. Translation: CASSRTYYNEQFF.

The CDR3 reads CAYTQGSNEQFF. The DNA of the CDR3 is TGTGCCTACACCCAGGGGAGCAATGAGCAGTTCTTC. The chain links TRBV30 to TRBJ2-1, with a weak D call TRBD1 (6 bases). The CDR3 sequence is 12 residues long. Trimming removed 7 bases at V and 6 bases at J, with 13 bases between. CDR1 GTSNPN and CDR2 SVGIG come from the germline V gene (reference sequence).

This chain joins TRBV18 and TRBJ1-4, with D maybe TRBD1 (6 bases). Germline V CDR1 and CDR2: KGHSH, LQKENI. The CDR3 totals 14 residues. V was clipped by 6 bases and J by 4 bases, with 12 bases between them. CDR3 sequence: CASSQQGGNEKLFF. The CDR3 nucleotides read TGTGCCAGCTCGCAACAGGGCGGTAATGAAAAACTGTTTTTT.

V usage is TRBV28 and J usage is TRBJ1-1; tentatively, D is TRBD1 (5 bases). The CDR3 runs to 14 residues. The V end was cut by 3 bases, the J end by 4 bases, with 12 bases between. CDR1 and CDR2 (germline): MDHEN, SYDVKM. CDR3 protein: CASSFGRGFTEAFF. CDR3 bases: TGTGCCAGCAGTTTCGGGAGGGGTTTCACTGAAGCTTTCTTT.

The genes are TRBV6-1 and TRBJ1-6, with D unresolved. The CDR3 runs 14 residues. Trimming pared 2 bases from V and 7 bases from J, leaving 9 bases between. Germline CDR1 MNHNS, CDR2 SASEGT. The CDR3 nucleotides read TGTGCCAGCAGTGAACTAAGCATGAATTCACCCCTCCACTTT. As protein: CASSELSMNSPLHF.

This sequence joins TRBV30 and TRBJ2-1, with 8 bases fitting TRBD2. The CDR3 length is 12 residues. V shed 4 bases, J shed 5 bases, and the junction held 1 base outside the gene matches. Germline CDR1 and CDR2: GTSNPN and SVGIG (reference sequence). The CDR3 sequence is CAWKGLDNEQFF. The DNA of the CDR3 is TGTGCCTGGAAGGGACTAGACAATGAGCAGTTCTTC. Based on the CDR3 plus reference TRBV30 and TRBJ2-1, the full variable domain is SQTIHQWPATLVQPVGSPLSLECTVEGTSNPNLYWYRQAAGRGLQLLFYSVGIGQISSEVPQNLSASRPQDRQFILSSKKLLLSDSGFYLCAWKGLDNEQFFGPGTRLTVL.

The chain joins TRBV7-2 to TRBJ1-2; 7 bases map to TRBD1. Germline V gives CDR1 SGHTA, CDR2 FQGNSA. Trimming at V came to 2 bases and at J to 7 bases, leaving 10 bases not matched to a gene. This CDR3 is 15 amino acids long. The CDR3 DNA reads as TGTGCCAGCAGCTTAAAAGCTCAAGGGGGCTTTGGCTACACCTTC. Protein product: CASSLKAQGGFGYTF.

The V gene is TRBV11-2, the J gene TRBJ2-1; no definite D call. From germline, CDR1 is SGHAT and CDR2 FQNNGV. This CDR3 region has 12 residues. Trimming left V 5 bases short and J 7 bases short, with 9 bases between. The chain's CDR3 is CASSPNRNEQFF. CDR3 in DNA: TGTGCCAGCAGCCCCAATCGGAATGAGCAGTTCTTC. Full variable domain (rest looked up from reference TRBV11-2 and TRBJ2-1): EAGVAQSPRYKIIEKRQSVAFWCNPISGHATLYWYQQILGQGPKLLIQFQNNGVVDDSQLPKDRFSAERLKGVDSTLKIQPAKLEDSAVYLCASSPNRNEQFFGPGTRLTVL.

The rearrangement uses TRBV5-1 and TRBJ2-7; 14 nucleotides match TRBD2. The CDR3 runs 17 residues. Losses at the gene ends were 3 bases for V and 2 bases for J; bases not matched to a gene: 7. Per germline, CDR1 SGHRS and CDR2 YFSETQ. In DNA form, the CDR3 reads TGCGCCAGCAGCTCTAGGTCGGGACTAGCGGGAGCCTACGAGCAGTACTTC. As protein: CASSSRSGLAGAYEQYF.

This clone came up once. V and J are TRBV30 and TRBJ1-2; tentatively, D is TRBD1 (6 bases). Trimming took 7 bases from V and 2 from J, leaving 17 bases between them. The CDR3 spans 14 residues. The germline V gene has CDR1 GTSNPN and CDR2 SVGIG (reference sequence). In DNA form, the CDR3 reads TGTGCCTCTACGACGGGGCAGGGGAACTATGGCTACACCTTC. Amino acid sequence: CASTTGQGNYGYTF.

This sequence joins TRBV5-4 and TRBJ2-7, with a possible D match to TRBD2 (6 bases). This CDR3 spans 13 amino acids. Trimming took off 4 bases at V and 1 base at J, with 9 bases between the two ends. Germline lookup yields CDR1 SGHNT and CDR2 YYREEE (reference sequence). The CDR3 loop is CASSTGLSYEQYF. In DNA, the CDR3 is TGTGCCAGCAGCACGGGACTTTCCTACGAGCAGTACTTC.

V usage is TRBV18 and J usage is TRBJ2-2, with 7 bases matching TRBD2. Looked up from germline, CDR1 is KGHSH and CDR2 is LQKENI. Germline trimming cut 5 bases from V and 6 bases from J; bases unmatched to any gene: 12. CDR3 length: 16 amino acids. The CDR3 here is CASSILAAGAAGELFF. Here the CDR3 DNA reads TGTGCCAGCTCAATCCTTGCCGCGGGAGCGGCCGGGGAGCTGTTTTTT.

The V gene is TRBV18, the J gene TRBJ2-7, with 7 bases lining up with TRBD1. Germline V gene data show CDR1 as KGHSH and CDR2 as LQKENI. This CDR3 is 14 amino acids long. V was clipped by 3 bases and J by 2 bases; unmatched bases: 4. CDR3 amino acids: CASSPRTGTYEQYF. The CDR3 bases are TGTGCCAGCTCACCCAGGACAGGAACCTACGAGCAGTACTTC.

The CDR3 loop reads CASRIAGGKDGEQYF. CDR3 bases: TGTGCCAGCAGGATAGCGGGAGGTAAAGATGGCGAGCAGTACTTC. This rearrangement joins TRBV5-4 to TRBJ2-7; 10 nucleotides agree with TRBD2. The CDR3 runs to 15 residues. Per germline, CDR1 SGHNT and CDR2 YYREEE (reference sequence). Trimming took 5 bases from V and 6 from J; bases not matched to a gene: 11.

This clone was observed once. The chain uses TRBV15 and TRBJ2-1; TRBD2 agrees at 10 bases. The germline V gene has CDR1 LNHNV and CDR2 YYDKDF (reference sequence). V lost 0 bases and J lost 8; bases outside the gene matches: 4. The CDR3 sequence is 15 residues long. CDR3 protein: CATSRDPSGRDEQFF. The CDR3 coding sequence is TGTGCCACCAGCAGAGACCCCAGCGGGAGGGATGAGCAGTTCTTC.

The genes are TRBV5-1 and TRBJ1-1, with TRBD1 as a possible D gene (5 bases). Trimming took 2 bases from V and 0 from J, leaving 11 bases between them. The CDR3 is 15 residues long. Germline V CDR1 and CDR2: SGHRS, YFSETQ. In DNA, the CDR3 is TGCGCCAGCAGCTTCGCGGCAGGGATGAACACTGAAGCTTTCTTT. Translated, it gives CASSFAAGMNTEAFF.

This clone was counted a single time. The rearrangement joins TRBV29-1 to TRBJ2-3, with D hard to call. The CDR3 contains 13 residues. In germline, CDR1 is SQVTM, CDR2 ANQGSEA. V dropped 5 bases and J dropped 1 base, with 10 bases sitting between them. CDR3 DNA: TGCAGCGTTAAGGAAGGAGGCACAGATACGCAGTATTTT. This codes for CSVKEGGTDTQYF.

This clone has just a few counts. The J gene is TRBJ1-3, the V gene TRBV9; 9 nucleotides line up with TRBD1. Looked up from germline, CDR1 is SGDLS and CDR2 is YYNGEE. The CDR3 has 14 amino acids. After removal of 4 bases from V and 7 bases from J, the junction contained 6 bases not matched to a gene. CDR3 sequence: CASSTTGGWNTIYF. In DNA, the CDR3 is TGTGCCAGCAGCACTACAGGGGGCTGGAACACCATATATTTT.

This clone showed up just once. This rearrangement joins TRBV27 to TRBJ1-5; D is unclear. V lost 2 bases, J lost 4 bases, and 6 bases lay in between. Germline V CDR1 and CDR2: MNHEY, SMNVEV (reference sequence). CDR3 size: 13 residues. The CDR3 reads CASSLVYNQPQHF. The CDR3 DNA is TGTGCCAGCAGTTTAGTGTATAATCAGCCCCAGCATTTT.

A few counts support this clone. The chain employs TRBV5-1 and TRBJ2-7; a possible D gene is TRBD1 (5 bases). Germline values: CDR1 SGHRS, CDR2 YFSETQ. Trimming removed 3 bases at V and 2 bases at J, with 12 bases between. This CDR3 is built from 14 residues. The CDR3 bases are TGCGCCAGCAGCTCCAGACAGACAACCTACGAGCAGTACTTC. Translation: CASSSRQTTYEQYF.

J is TRBJ1-1 and V is TRBV3-1 (or the pseudogene TRBV3-2); tentative D call: TRBD1 (5 bases). V was cut by 3 bases and J by 0 bases, with 8 bases left in between. The CDR3 consists of 14 residues. CDR1 is LGHDT and CDR2 is YNNKEL in the germline V gene (reference sequence). The CDR3 spells CASSHYRLNTEAFF. CDR3 sequence (DNA): TGTGCCAGCAGCCATTACAGGTTGAACACTGAAGCTTTCTTT.

The gene calls are TRBV7-8 and TRBJ1-5; D unclear. This CDR3 region has 14 residues. V lost 4 bases, J lost 9 bases, and 16 bases lay in between. Germline values: CDR1 SGHVS, CDR2 FQNEAQ. CDR3 residues: CASSSHDTDGPQHF. The CDR3 DNA follows: TGTGCCAGCAGCTCACACGACACCGATGGGCCCCAGCATTTT.

V usage is TRBV7-6 and J usage is TRBJ2-3; 7 bases are a match to TRBD2. With 2 bases clipped from V and 3 bases from J, the junction kept 2 bases outside the gene matches. Germline V gene lookup returns CDR1 SGHVS and CDR2 FNYEAQ. This CDR3 contains 14 residues. The CDR3 spells CASSLSGGTDTQYF. CDR3 bases: TGTGCCAGCAGCTTATCGGGAGGTACAGATACGCAGTATTTT.